This entry concerns a single TCR beta chain. Its antigen is not known. This sample was included in a study of cytomegalovirus exposure and HLA in healthy donors. Study-wide results and caveats: As a later analysis showed, a missense DCLRE1C variant was linked to trimming of TCR beta V- and J-genes.

The PCR contained 60 Vbeta and 13 Jbeta primers. The method was immunoSEQ multiplex PCR; TCRdb's version includes in-frame clones alone and lacks a portion of them. The sample has approximately 120,000 clones; roughly 81% are singletons. V was clipped by 1 base and J by 1 base, with 13 bases between them. CDR1 is SNHLY, CDR2 FYNNEI, per germline. The CDR3 sequence is 16 residues long. The specimen was PBMCs. This chain joins TRBV2 and TRBJ1-1, with a tentative D call TRBD1 (6 bases). The TCR was taken from a woman younger than 45 in good health and CMV-seronegative. The CDR3 DNA reads as TGTGCCAGCAGTGAAGGGGGGCGGGCCACGAACACTGAAGCTTTCTTT. Protein product: CASSEGGRATNTEAFF.